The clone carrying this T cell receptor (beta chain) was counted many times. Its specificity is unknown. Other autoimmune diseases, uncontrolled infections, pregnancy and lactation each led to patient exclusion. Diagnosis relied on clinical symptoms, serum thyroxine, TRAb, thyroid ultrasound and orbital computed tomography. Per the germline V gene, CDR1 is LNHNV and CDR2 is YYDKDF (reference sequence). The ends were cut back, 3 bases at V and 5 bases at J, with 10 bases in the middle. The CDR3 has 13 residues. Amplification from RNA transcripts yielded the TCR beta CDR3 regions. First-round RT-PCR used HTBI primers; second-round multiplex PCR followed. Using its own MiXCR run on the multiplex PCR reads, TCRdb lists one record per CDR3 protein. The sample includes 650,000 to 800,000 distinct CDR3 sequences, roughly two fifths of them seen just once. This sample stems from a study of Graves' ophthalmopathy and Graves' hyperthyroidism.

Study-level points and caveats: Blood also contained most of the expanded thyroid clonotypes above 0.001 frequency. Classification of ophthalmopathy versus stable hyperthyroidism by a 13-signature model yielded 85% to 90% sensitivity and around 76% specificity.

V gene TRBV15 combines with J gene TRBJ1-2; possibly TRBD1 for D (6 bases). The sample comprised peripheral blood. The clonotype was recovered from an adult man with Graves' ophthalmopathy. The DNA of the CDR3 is TGTGCCACCAGCAGGGGAGGACAGTATGGCTACACCTTC. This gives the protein CATSRGGQYGYTF.